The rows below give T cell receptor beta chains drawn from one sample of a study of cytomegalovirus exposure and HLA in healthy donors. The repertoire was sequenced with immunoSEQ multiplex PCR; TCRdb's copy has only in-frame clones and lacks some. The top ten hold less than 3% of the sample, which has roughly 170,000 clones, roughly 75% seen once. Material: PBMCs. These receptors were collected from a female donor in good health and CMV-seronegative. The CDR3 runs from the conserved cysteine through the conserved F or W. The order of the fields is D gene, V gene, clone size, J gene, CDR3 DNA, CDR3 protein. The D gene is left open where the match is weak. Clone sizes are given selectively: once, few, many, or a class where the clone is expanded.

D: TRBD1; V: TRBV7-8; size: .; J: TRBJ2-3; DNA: TGTGCCAGCAGCCTTGGGACAGTTCTAGGCACAGATACGCAGTATTTT; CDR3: CASSLGTVLGTDTQYF
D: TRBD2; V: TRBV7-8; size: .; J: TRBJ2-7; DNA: TGTGCCAGCAGCTTCTACTCGGCGGGGGACGAGCAGTACTTC; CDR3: CASSFYSAGDEQYF
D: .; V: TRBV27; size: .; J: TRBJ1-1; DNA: TGTGCCAGCAGTTCCCAGGGGAGTGAAGCTTTCTTT; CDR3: CASSSQGSEAFF
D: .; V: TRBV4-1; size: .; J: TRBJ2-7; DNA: TGCGCCAGCAGCCACCTACAGGGATACTCCTACGAGCAGTACTTC; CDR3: CASSHLQGYSYEQYF
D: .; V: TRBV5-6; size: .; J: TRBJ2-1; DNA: TGTGCCAGCAGCGGCCACAGGAAGCAGTTCTTC; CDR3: CASSGHRKQFF
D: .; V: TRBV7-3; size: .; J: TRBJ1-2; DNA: TGTGCCAGCAGCTACGCGGCGGGGGAGGGCTACACCTTC; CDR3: CASSYAAGEGYTF
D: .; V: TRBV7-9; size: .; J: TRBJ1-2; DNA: TGTGCCAGCAGCTTAAACTCTAACTATGGCTACACCTTC; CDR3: CASSLNSNYGYTF
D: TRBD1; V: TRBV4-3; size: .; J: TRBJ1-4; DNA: TGCGCCAGCAGCCAAGATTTAGGGCCCGGGACAGCTAATGAAAAACTGTTTTTT; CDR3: CASSQDLGPGTANEKLFF
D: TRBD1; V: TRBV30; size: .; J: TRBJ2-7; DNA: TGTGCCTGGGGACGGGGGACAGGGTTATACGAGCAGTACTTC; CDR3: CAWGRGTGLYEQYF
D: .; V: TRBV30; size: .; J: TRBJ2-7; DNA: TGTGCCTGGAGTCGTCAGGCCTACGAGCAGTACTTC; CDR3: CAWSRQAYEQYF
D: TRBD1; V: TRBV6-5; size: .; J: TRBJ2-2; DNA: TGTGCCAGCACCTGGGGACAGATCGACACCGGGGAGCTGTTTTTT; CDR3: CASTWGQIDTGELFF
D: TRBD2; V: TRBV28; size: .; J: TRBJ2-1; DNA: TGTGCCAGCAGTGTCCCACTAGCGGGAGGGAAGCAGTTCTTC; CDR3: CASSVPLAGGKQFF
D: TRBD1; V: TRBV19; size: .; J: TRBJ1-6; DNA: TGTGCCAGTAGCATGGGAATCGGACAGGGAGGAGGTTCACCCCTCCACTTT; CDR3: CASSMGIGQGGGSPLHF
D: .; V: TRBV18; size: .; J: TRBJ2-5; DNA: TGTGCCAGCTCGCTACAGGGTAGGGAGACCCAGTACTTC; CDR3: CASSLQGRETQYF
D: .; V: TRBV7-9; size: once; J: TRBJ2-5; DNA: TGTGCCAGCAGCTCTAGGATTATCCTGCTGCCGTCCCAAGAGACCCAGTACTTC; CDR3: CASSSRIILLPSQETQYF
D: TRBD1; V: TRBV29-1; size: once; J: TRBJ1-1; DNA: TGCAGCGTTGGGGGACAGAGGTTGAACACTGAAGCTTTCTTT; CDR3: CSVGGQRLNTEAFF
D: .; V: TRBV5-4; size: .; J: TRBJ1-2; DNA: TGTGCCAGCAGCCCTAGAAGAACAGGGTCCTATGGCTACACCTTC; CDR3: CASSPRRTGSYGYTF
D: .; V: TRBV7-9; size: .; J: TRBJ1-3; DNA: TGTGCCAGCAGCCCAACTCAGGGAAATGGAAACACCATATATTTT; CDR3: CASSPTQGNGNTIYF
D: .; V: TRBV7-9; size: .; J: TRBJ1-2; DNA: TGTGCCAGCAGCCCCGGCCGGGGAGATTACACCTTC; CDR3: CASSPGRGDYTF
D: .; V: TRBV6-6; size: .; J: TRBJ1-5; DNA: TGTGCCAGCATCCCGGGCGGCGGGAACAATCAGCCCCAGCATTTT; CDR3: CASIPGGGNNQPQHF
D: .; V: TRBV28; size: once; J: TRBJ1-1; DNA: TGTGCCAGCAGTTTGCCCGAACGGGCTGAAGCTTTCTTT; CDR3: CASSLPERAEAFF
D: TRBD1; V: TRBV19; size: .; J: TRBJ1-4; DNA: TGTGCCAGTAGTATAGAGGGACAGGGAACTAATGAAAAACTGTTTTTT; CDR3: CASSIEGQGTNEKLFF
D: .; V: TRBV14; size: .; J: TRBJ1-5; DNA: TGTGCCAGCAGCCAAGTCAGATCCGGGTATAGCAATCAGCCCCAGCATTTT; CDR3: CASSQVRSGYSNQPQHF
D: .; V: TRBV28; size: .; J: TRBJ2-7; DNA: TGTGCCTGGGGCGGTACCTACGAGCAGTACTTC; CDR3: CAWGGTYEQYF
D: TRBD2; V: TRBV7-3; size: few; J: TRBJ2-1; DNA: TGTGCCAGCAGCCTCAGCCCCCCTTTACTAGCGGGAGGGCTCAATGAGCAGTTCTTC; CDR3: CASSLSPPLLAGGLNEQFF
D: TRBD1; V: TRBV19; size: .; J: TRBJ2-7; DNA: TGTGCCAGTAGTTTACCGGGACAGTACGAGCAGTACTTC; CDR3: CASSLPGQYEQYF
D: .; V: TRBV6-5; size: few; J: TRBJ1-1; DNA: TGTGCCAGCAGACCCGACAGTTTGAACACTGAAGCTTTCTTT; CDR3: CASRPDSLNTEAFF
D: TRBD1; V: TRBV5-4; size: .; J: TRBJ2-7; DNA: TGTGCCAGCAGCTTACGACAGGGTAGGTCCTACGAGCAGTACTTC; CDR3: CASSLRQGRSYEQYF
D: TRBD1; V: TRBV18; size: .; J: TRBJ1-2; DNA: TGTGCCAGCTCACCCTTCGAACCGGGACAGGGTTCTGGCTACACCTTC; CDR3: CASSPFEPGQGSGYTF
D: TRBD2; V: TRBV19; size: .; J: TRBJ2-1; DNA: TGTGCCAGTAGTATAGGGGGTAGCGGGAGGGCCAGCGAGCAGTTCTTC; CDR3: CASSIGGSGRASEQFF
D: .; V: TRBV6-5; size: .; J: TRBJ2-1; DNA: TGTGCCAGCAGTCGGGTGAGGGCGTCCTACAATGAGCAGTTCTTC; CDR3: CASSRVRASYNEQFF
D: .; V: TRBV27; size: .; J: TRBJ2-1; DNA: TGTGCCAGCAGTTTATCGTCTAGGCGGGCTGAGCAGTTCTTC; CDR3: CASSLSSRRAEQFF
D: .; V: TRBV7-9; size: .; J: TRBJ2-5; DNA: TGTGCCAGCAGCCCTCCGGGACACCGTCAAGAGACCCAGTACTTC; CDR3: CASSPPGHRQETQYF
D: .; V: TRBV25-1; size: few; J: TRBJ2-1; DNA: TGTGCCAGCATGGGGCCCAGCTCCTACAATGAGCAGTTCTTC; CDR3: CASMGPSSYNEQFF
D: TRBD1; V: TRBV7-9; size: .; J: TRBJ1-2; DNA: TGTGCCAGCAGCCCTGGACAGGGGAATGGCTACACCTTC; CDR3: CASSPGQGNGYTF
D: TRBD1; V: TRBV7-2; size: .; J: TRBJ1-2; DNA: TGTGCCAGCGTCCTTGCCCAAGCCAGGGGGGATGGCTACACCTTC; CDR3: CASVLAQARGDGYTF
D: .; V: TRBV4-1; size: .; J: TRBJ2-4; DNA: TGCGCCAGCAGGGAGGGTGGGATGGAAAACATTCAGTACTTC; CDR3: CASREGGMENIQYF
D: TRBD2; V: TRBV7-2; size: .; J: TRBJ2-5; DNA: TGTGCCAGCAGCTTAGGGATTCGCGGGGGGGCCGAGACCCAGTACTTC; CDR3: CASSLGIRGGAETQYF
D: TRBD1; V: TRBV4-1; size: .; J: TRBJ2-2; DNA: TGCGCCAGCAGCGCGCGACGACTTTGGGACAGGGGGAAGGAGGGCGGGGAGCTGTTTTTT; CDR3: CASSARRLWDRGKEGGELFF
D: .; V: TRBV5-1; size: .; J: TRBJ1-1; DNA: TGCGCCAGCAGCTTGTCAGGGGATGCTAGCACTGAAGCTTTCTTT; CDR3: CASSLSGDASTEAFF
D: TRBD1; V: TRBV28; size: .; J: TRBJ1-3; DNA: TGTGCCAGCAGCTTGCACCAGGGGGCCGGAAACACCATATATTTT; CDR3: CASSLHQGAGNTIYF
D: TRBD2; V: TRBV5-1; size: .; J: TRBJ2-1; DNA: TGCGCCAGCAGCCCCCCGGGACTAGTTCCCCATGAGCAGTTCTTC; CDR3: CASSPPGLVPHEQFF
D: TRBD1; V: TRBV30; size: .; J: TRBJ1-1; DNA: TGTGCCTGGGACAGGGCCTCCGGCACTGAAGCTTTCTTT; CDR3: CAWDRASGTEAFF